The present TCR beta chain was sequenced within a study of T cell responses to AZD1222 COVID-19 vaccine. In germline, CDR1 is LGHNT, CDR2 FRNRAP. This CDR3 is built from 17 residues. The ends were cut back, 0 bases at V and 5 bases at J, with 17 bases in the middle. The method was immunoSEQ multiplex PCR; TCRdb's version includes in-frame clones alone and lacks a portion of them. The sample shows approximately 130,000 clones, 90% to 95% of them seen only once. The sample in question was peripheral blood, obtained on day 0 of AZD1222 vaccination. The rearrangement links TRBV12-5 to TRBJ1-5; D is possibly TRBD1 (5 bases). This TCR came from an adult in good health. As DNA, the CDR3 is TGTGCTAGTGGTTTGGTTAGGGTAAGGGGACCTCATCAGCCCCAGCATTTT. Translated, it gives CASGLVRVRGPHQPQHF.